This T cell receptor (beta chain) comes out of a study of regulatory T cells in long-lasting Graves disease. Findings and limits, study-wide: Persistent Graves' patients possessed reduced TCR diversity relative to recently diagnosed ones. TRBV28, TRBJ1-2 and TRBJ2-5 were segments that persistent disease favored. The analysis examined peripheral blood only and excluded thyroid tissue.

The CDR3 contains 13 residues. V was cut by 11 bases and J by 2 bases, with 16 bases left in between. Per germline, CDR1 MNHNS and CDR2 SASEGT. Time point in this sample: newly diagnosed GD, antithyroid drugs for less than 3 months. RNA extracted from PBMCs served as the sequencing template. As collected, the peripheral blood samples measured 7.5 to 10 milliliters each and went into EDTA tubes. Many counts were recorded for this clonotype. Its antigen is not identified. iRepertoire HTBI primers and Arm-PCR of CDR3 regions built TCR beta libraries. Via MiXCR, TCRdb re-called the multiplex PCR reads, giving one row per CDR3 protein. The sample consists of about 240,000 distinct CDR3 sequences, 20% of them appearing once.

This TCR came from a female donor with Graves disease. This chain connects TRBV6-1 to TRBJ2-7; possibly TRBD1 for D (6 bases). Sequenced here: peripheral blood mononuclear cells (PBMCs), sampled at new diagnosis, from a patient treated with antithyroid drugs. The CDR3 is CACRDTRTYEQYF. In DNA, the CDR3 is TGTGCCTGCCGGGACACACGAACCTACGAGCAGTACTTC.